The subject of this entry is one TCR beta chain. Its target is not known. This sample was included in a study of siplizumab effects on memory and regulatory T cells. Notes on the study in general: Naive T cells apparently outstripped memory cells in diversity and seemed major alloresponse contributors.

The protocol was immunoSEQ multiplex PCR, while the TCRdb copy is restricted to in-frame clones and leaves out a portion. Among roughly 100,000 clones, 92% were seen once, and the ten largest hold about 1.1%. The V end was cut by 3 bases, the J end by 4 bases, with 9 bases between. The CDR3 covers 13 residues. Germline values: CDR1 ENHRY, CDR2 SYGVKD. The sequence derives from a human donor in good health. This sequence joins TRBV10-3 and TRBJ1-1; D is ambiguous. Sequenced: CD4+ T cells sorted from blood. DNA of the CDR3: TGTGCCATCAGTGACGCGGGCTCCACTGAAGCTTTCTTT. It translates to CAISDAGSTEAFF.